The rows below give T cell receptor beta chains drawn from one sample of a study of T cell responses to AZD1222 COVID-19 vaccine. Assay used: immunoSEQ multiplex PCR; TCRdb lists only in-frame clones, some missing. The sample includes roughly 90,000 clones, roughly nine tenths of them seen just once. Source: peripheral blood, taken 28 days after the second AZD1222 dose. These receptors originate from an adult who received the AZD1222 COVID-19 vaccine. Each CDR3 is given with its conserved first and last residue. The order of the fields is V gene, clone size, J gene, D gene, CDR3 DNA, CDR3 protein. D genes are given only for firm matches. The size field is filled for only some rows; it gives once, few, many or a size class.

v_call: TRBV27
clone_size: .
j_call: TRBJ1-3
d_call: TRBD1
cdr3_nt: TGTGCCAGGCGGGGACAGTCGAGCTCTGGAAACACCATATATTTT
cdr3_aa: CARRGQSSSGNTIYF

v_call: TRBV10-2
clone_size: .
j_call: TRBJ1-5
d_call: .
cdr3_nt: TGCGCCAGTTCAGAAAACAATCAGCCCCAGCATTTT
cdr3_aa: CASSENNQPQHF

v_call: TRBV7-9
clone_size: .
j_call: TRBJ2-2
d_call: .
cdr3_nt: TGTGCCAGCAGCCCCACATTGAACACCGGGGAGCTGTTTTTT
cdr3_aa: CASSPTLNTGELFF

v_call: TRBV5-6
clone_size: .
j_call: TRBJ2-1
d_call: TRBD1
cdr3_nt: TGTGCCAGCAGCTACCAAGGGACAGGGATTAATGAGCAGTTCTTC
cdr3_aa: CASSYQGTGINEQFF

v_call: TRBV24-1
clone_size: .
j_call: TRBJ2-3
d_call: TRBD2
cdr3_nt: TGTGCCACCAGTGGTACTACTAGCGGCCCTAGCACAGATACGCAGTATTTT
cdr3_aa: CATSGTTSGPSTDTQYF

v_call: TRBV10-2
clone_size: .
j_call: TRBJ2-3
d_call: TRBD2
cdr3_nt: TGCGCCAGCAGTGTGGGGACTAGCGGGGGGCGCACAGATACGCAGTATTTT
cdr3_aa: CASSVGTSGGRTDTQYF

v_call: TRBV5-4
clone_size: .
j_call: TRBJ2-1
d_call: .
cdr3_nt: TGTGCCAGCAGCTTGGGGGCCGTCGGAGGCTACAATGAGCAGTTCTTC
cdr3_aa: CASSLGAVGGYNEQFF

v_call: TRBV28
clone_size: .
j_call: TRBJ1-4
d_call: .
cdr3_nt: TGTGCCAGCAGTTTAAAGTTCCTCCCCCCGACCGGACCACTGTTTTTT
cdr3_aa: CASSLKFLPPTGPLFF

v_call: TRBV7-3
clone_size: .
j_call: TRBJ1-6
d_call: TRBD1
cdr3_nt: TGTGCCAGCAGTCAGGGACAGCCCGATTCACCCCTCCACTTT
cdr3_aa: CASSQGQPDSPLHF

v_call: TRBV27
clone_size: .
j_call: TRBJ1-1
d_call: .
cdr3_nt: TGTGCCAGCAGTTTATCGTCCTCCGTTATAACAGGGTACACTGAAGCTTTCTTT
cdr3_aa: CASSLSSSVITGYTEAFF

v_call: TRBV9
clone_size: .
j_call: TRBJ2-2
d_call: TRBD1
cdr3_nt: TGTGCCAGCAGCGGACAGGGAGTGGTCGGGGAGCTGTTTTTT
cdr3_aa: CASSGQGVVGELFF

v_call: TRBV3-1/TRBV3-2
clone_size: .
j_call: TRBJ2-1
d_call: .
cdr3_nt: TGTGCCAGCAGCCAAGATTGGGGCAATGAGCAGTTCTTC
cdr3_aa: CASSQDWGNEQFF

v_call: TRBV7-2
clone_size: .
j_call: TRBJ2-2
d_call: .
cdr3_nt: TGTGCCAGCAGACAAGATAGCGGTTCCACCGGGGAGCTGTTTTTT
cdr3_aa: CASRQDSGSTGELFF

v_call: TRBV27
clone_size: .
j_call: TRBJ2-3
d_call: .
cdr3_nt: TGTGCCAGCAGTTTATCGCCCCAGGTCCATACGCAGTATTTT
cdr3_aa: CASSLSPQVHTQYF

v_call: TRBV7-2
clone_size: .
j_call: TRBJ1-1
d_call: .
cdr3_nt: TGTGCCAGCAGCTTAATCCTTTCGAATGAAGCTTTCTTT
cdr3_aa: CASSLILSNEAFF

v_call: TRBV19
clone_size: .
j_call: TRBJ1-5
d_call: TRBD1
cdr3_nt: TGTGCCAGTAGTACTCCCCAGGGGGCGGTCGATCAGCCCCAGCATTTT
cdr3_aa: CASSTPQGAVDQPQHF

v_call: TRBV20-1
clone_size: .
j_call: TRBJ1-3
d_call: .
cdr3_nt: TGCAGTGCTATCCTTGGAAACACCATATATTTT
cdr3_aa: CSAILGNTIYF

v_call: TRBV4-1
clone_size: .
j_call: TRBJ1-6
d_call: TRBD1
cdr3_nt: TGCGCCAGCAGCCGCATATGGACAGGAGATAATAATTCACCCCTCCACTTT
cdr3_aa: CASSRIWTGDNNSPLHF

v_call: TRBV9
clone_size: .
j_call: TRBJ2-3
d_call: .
cdr3_nt: TGTGCCAGCAGCCTTCCCGGAGATGGAAATACGCAGTATTTT
cdr3_aa: CASSLPGDGNTQYF

v_call: TRBV9
clone_size: .
j_call: TRBJ2-1
d_call: .
cdr3_nt: TGTGCCAGCAGCGTTTCCGGACTGTCGACCTACAATGAGCAGTTCTTC
cdr3_aa: CASSVSGLSTYNEQFF

v_call: TRBV7-9
clone_size: .
j_call: TRBJ1-1
d_call: .
cdr3_nt: TGTGCCAGCAGCTTAGCCGGCCAGGCGGGTGAAGCTTTCTTT
cdr3_aa: CASSLAGQAGEAFF

v_call: TRBV4-1
clone_size: once
j_call: TRBJ2-7
d_call: .
cdr3_nt: TGCGCCAGCAGCCAAGTTAAGGGTAGTAGGCCCTACGAGCAGTACTTC
cdr3_aa: CASSQVKGSRPYEQYF

v_call: TRBV19
clone_size: few
j_call: TRBJ1-1
d_call: TRBD1
cdr3_nt: TGTGCCAGTGTTAGGACAGGTAGGGGAAACACTGAAGCTTTCTTT
cdr3_aa: CASVRTGRGNTEAFF

v_call: TRBV7-6
clone_size: .
j_call: TRBJ2-4
d_call: .
cdr3_nt: TGTGCCAGCAGCTTCGCGAAGCAGCAGGAGCCCCTAGCCAAAAACATTCAGTACTTC
cdr3_aa: CASSFAKQQEPLAKNIQYF

v_call: TRBV3-1/TRBV3-2
clone_size: .
j_call: TRBJ1-2
d_call: .
cdr3_nt: TGTGCCAGCAGCCAACGGGGCTATGGCTACACCTTC
cdr3_aa: CASSQRGYGYTF

v_call: TRBV7-3
clone_size: .
j_call: TRBJ2-1
d_call: .
cdr3_nt: TGTGCCAGCAGCTTAACGTCGCCCTACAATGAGCAGTTCTTC
cdr3_aa: CASSLTSPYNEQFF

v_call: TRBV7-2
clone_size: .
j_call: TRBJ1-5
d_call: .
cdr3_nt: TGTGCCAGCAGCTTAGATCAGGGAAATCAGCCCCAGCATTTT
cdr3_aa: CASSLDQGNQPQHF

v_call: TRBV18
clone_size: .
j_call: TRBJ1-5
d_call: .
cdr3_nt: TGTGCCAGCTCACCACAGGGGATAAGCAATCAGCCCCAGCATTTT
cdr3_aa: CASSPQGISNQPQHF

v_call: TRBV2
clone_size: once
j_call: TRBJ2-1
d_call: TRBD2
cdr3_nt: TGTGCCAGCAAGGGACTAGCGTACACTAGCTCCTACAATGAGCAGTTCTTC
cdr3_aa: CASKGLAYTSSYNEQFF

v_call: TRBV4-1
clone_size: .
j_call: TRBJ2-7
d_call: TRBD2
cdr3_nt: TGCGCCAGCAGCCAACAGGGACTAGCGGGCTTCTCCTACGAGCAGTACTTC
cdr3_aa: CASSQQGLAGFSYEQYF

v_call: TRBV6-5
clone_size: once
j_call: TRBJ1-4
d_call: .
cdr3_nt: TGTGCCACCTCACCGCGGACGGCGGGAGAAAAACTGTTTTTT
cdr3_aa: CATSPRTAGEKLFF

v_call: TRBV4-3
clone_size: .
j_call: TRBJ2-2
d_call: .
cdr3_nt: TGCGCCAGCAGCCAAGAGGGCGTGGCGGTAGAGCTGTTTTTT
cdr3_aa: CASSQEGVAVELFF

v_call: TRBV5-1
clone_size: .
j_call: TRBJ1-6
d_call: .
cdr3_nt: TGCGCCAGCAGCTTGCAACAGCTCTATAATTCACCCCTCCACTTT
cdr3_aa: CASSLQQLYNSPLHF

v_call: TRBV6-1
clone_size: .
j_call: TRBJ1-6
d_call: .
cdr3_nt: TGTGCCAGCAGTGAGTCCGAGACAGGAAATTCACCCCTCCACTTT
cdr3_aa: CASSESETGNSPLHF

v_call: TRBV28
clone_size: .
j_call: TRBJ1-5
d_call: .
cdr3_nt: TGTGCCAGCAGCCTACTGCATAGCAATCAGCCCCAGCATTTT
cdr3_aa: CASSLLHSNQPQHF

v_call: TRBV24-1
clone_size: .
j_call: TRBJ2-1
d_call: .
cdr3_nt: TGTGCCACCAGTGATTGGAGTAGTGACAATGAGCAGTTCTTC
cdr3_aa: CATSDWSSDNEQFF

v_call: TRBV6-6
clone_size: once
j_call: TRBJ2-5
d_call: TRBD2
cdr3_nt: TGTGCCAGCAGTTCTCAGCGGGGGGGACAAGAGACCCAGTACTTC
cdr3_aa: CASSSQRGGQETQYF

v_call: TRBV4-1
clone_size: .
j_call: TRBJ2-3
d_call: TRBD1
cdr3_nt: TGCGCCAGCAGCCAAAGCAGGGGGCAGGGCACAGATACGCAGTATTTT
cdr3_aa: CASSQSRGQGTDTQYF

v_call: TRBV20-1
clone_size: .
j_call: TRBJ2-3
d_call: .
cdr3_nt: TGCAGTGCTAGTTCCGGGACCAGCACAGATACGCAGTATTTT
cdr3_aa: CSASSGTSTDTQYF

v_call: TRBV5-1
clone_size: .
j_call: TRBJ2-7
d_call: .
cdr3_nt: TGCGCCAGCAGCTTGGACAGGACTTTATACGAGCAGTACTTC
cdr3_aa: CASSLDRTLYEQYF

v_call: TRBV3-1/TRBV3-2
clone_size: .
j_call: TRBJ2-7
d_call: TRBD2
cdr3_nt: TGTGCCAGCAGCCAAAAAAGAGATCGGGCCACTAGCGGGGGGCTTGACTACGAGCAGTACTTC
cdr3_aa: CASSQKRDRATSGGLDYEQYF

v_call: TRBV14
clone_size: .
j_call: TRBJ1-5
d_call: TRBD1
cdr3_nt: TGTGCCAGCACCATAAAACTCGAGGACAGGGACAATCAGCCCCAGCATTTT
cdr3_aa: CASTIKLEDRDNQPQHF

v_call: TRBV6-4
clone_size: .
j_call: TRBJ1-1
d_call: .
cdr3_nt: TGTGCCAGCCTTGAGGGAGGTACTGAAGCTTTCTTT
cdr3_aa: CASLEGGTEAFF

v_call: TRBV2
clone_size: .
j_call: TRBJ1-2
d_call: .
cdr3_nt: TGTGCCAGCAGTGAACTCAGGTTGGGGGGCTACACCTTC
cdr3_aa: CASSELRLGGYTF

v_call: TRBV11-3
clone_size: once
j_call: TRBJ1-1
d_call: .
cdr3_nt: TGTGCCAGCAGCCTCGGAGGAGGGGCCACTGAAGCTTTCTTT
cdr3_aa: CASSLGGGATEAFF

v_call: TRBV7-2
clone_size: .
j_call: TRBJ2-7
d_call: TRBD2
cdr3_nt: TGTGCCAGCAGCCCCCAAGCGACTAGCGGGGTTTCCTACGAGCAGTACTTC
cdr3_aa: CASSPQATSGVSYEQYF

v_call: TRBV7-2
clone_size: .
j_call: TRBJ2-3
d_call: .
cdr3_nt: TGTGCCAGCAGCCTTGGGGGACCTACATCGGATACGCAGTATTTT
cdr3_aa: CASSLGGPTSDTQYF

v_call: TRBV7-9
clone_size: .
j_call: TRBJ2-7
d_call: .
cdr3_nt: TGTGCCAGCAGCTTACCCAGGAACCACGAGCAGTACTTC
cdr3_aa: CASSLPRNHEQYF

v_call: TRBV11-1
clone_size: .
j_call: TRBJ2-1
d_call: .
cdr3_nt: TGTGCCAGCAGCTTGGACAAGGGCTACAATGAGCAGTTCTTC
cdr3_aa: CASSLDKGYNEQFF

v_call: TRBV28
clone_size: once
j_call: TRBJ2-1
d_call: TRBD2
cdr3_nt: TGTGCCAGCAGCTACACGAGCGGGGGAGAGCAGTTCTTC
cdr3_aa: CASSYTSGGEQFF

v_call: TRBV7-9
clone_size: .
j_call: TRBJ2-1
d_call: .
cdr3_nt: TGTGCCAGCAGCTTAGTTAGCGCTGATGAGCAGTTCTTC
cdr3_aa: CASSLVSADEQFF

v_call: TRBV4-1
clone_size: once
j_call: TRBJ2-7
d_call: .
cdr3_nt: TGCGCCAGCAGCCAAGACCAGATTAACAGTGTTACGCAGTACTTC
cdr3_aa: CASSQDQINSVTQYF

v_call: TRBV20-1
clone_size: .
j_call: TRBJ2-3
d_call: .
cdr3_nt: TGCAGTGCTAGAACAGGGACCACGCAGTATTTT
cdr3_aa: CSARTGTTQYF

v_call: TRBV6-2/TRBV6-3
clone_size: .
j_call: TRBJ2-3
d_call: TRBD1
cdr3_nt: TGTGCCAGCACCCCCCAGGGGGCTGAAGATACGCAGTATTTT
cdr3_aa: CASTPQGAEDTQYF

v_call: TRBV13
clone_size: .
j_call: TRBJ2-5
d_call: TRBD2
cdr3_nt: TGTGCCAGCAGCTTAGGACTAGCGGAGATGAAAGAGACCCAGTACTTC
cdr3_aa: CASSLGLAEMKETQYF

v_call: TRBV9
clone_size: .
j_call: TRBJ1-3
d_call: TRBD1
cdr3_nt: TGTGCCAGCAGCGTAGCGGGACAGGGGGTTCCCTCTGGAAACACCATATATTTT
cdr3_aa: CASSVAGQGVPSGNTIYF

v_call: TRBV7-9
clone_size: .
j_call: TRBJ1-2
d_call: .
cdr3_nt: TGTGCCAGCAGCTTAGGAGGAAAGGGCTACACCTTC
cdr3_aa: CASSLGGKGYTF